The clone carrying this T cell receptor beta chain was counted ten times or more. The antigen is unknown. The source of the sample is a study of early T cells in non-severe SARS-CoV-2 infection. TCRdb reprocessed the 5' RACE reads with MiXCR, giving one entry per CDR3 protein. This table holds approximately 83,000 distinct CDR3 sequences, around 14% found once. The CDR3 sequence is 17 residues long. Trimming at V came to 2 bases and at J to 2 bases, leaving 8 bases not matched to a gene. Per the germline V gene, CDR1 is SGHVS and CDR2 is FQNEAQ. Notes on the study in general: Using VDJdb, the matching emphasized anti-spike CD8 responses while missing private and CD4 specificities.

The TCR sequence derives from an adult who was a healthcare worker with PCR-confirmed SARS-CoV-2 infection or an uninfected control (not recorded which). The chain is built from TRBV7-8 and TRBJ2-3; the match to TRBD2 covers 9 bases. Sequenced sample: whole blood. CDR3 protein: CASSLNAGGTFTDTQYF. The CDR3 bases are TGTGCCAGCAGCTTAAATGCGGGGGGGACCTTCACAGATACGCAGTATTTT.